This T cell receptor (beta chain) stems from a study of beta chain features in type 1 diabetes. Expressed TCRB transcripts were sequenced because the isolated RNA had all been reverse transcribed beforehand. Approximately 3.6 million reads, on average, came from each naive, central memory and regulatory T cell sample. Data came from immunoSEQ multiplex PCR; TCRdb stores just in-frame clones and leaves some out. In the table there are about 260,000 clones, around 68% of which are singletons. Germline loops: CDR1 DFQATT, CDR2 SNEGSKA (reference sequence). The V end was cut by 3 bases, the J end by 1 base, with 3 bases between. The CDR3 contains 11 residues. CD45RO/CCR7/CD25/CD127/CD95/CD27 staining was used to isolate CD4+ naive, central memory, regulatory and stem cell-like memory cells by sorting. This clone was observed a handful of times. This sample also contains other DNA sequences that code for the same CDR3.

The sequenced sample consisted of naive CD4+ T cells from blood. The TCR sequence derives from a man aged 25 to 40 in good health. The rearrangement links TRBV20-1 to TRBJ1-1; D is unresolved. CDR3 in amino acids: CSARRNTEAFF. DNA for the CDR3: TGCAGTGCTAGGCGGAACACTGAAGCTTTCTTT.